This TCR beta chain was recorded in a study of cytomegalovirus exposure and HLA in healthy donors. Across the whole study: The roughly 110 validation repertoires were reported in a later analysis to have been generated on the same platform as the 666 first-cohort repertoires.

General study results and limits: Across donors, most TCRs were seen rarely, yet some public ones were widespread. The classifier was said to identify cytomegalovirus status with high specificity and sensitivity.

Donors were drawn from the approximately 110-subject validation cohort, separate from the 666-subject first cohort. On this clone itself: Antigen: not known.

Trimming took 6 bases from V and 5 from J; bases not matched to a gene: 6. This CDR3 has 13 amino acids. The germline CDR1 and CDR2 sequences are LNHDA and SQIVND (reference sequence). Repertoires were generated with immunoSEQ multiplex PCR, while TCRdb's copy carries only in-frame clones and drops some. Here the sample spans about 220,000 clones, over 80% being singletons. The source is a woman aged 25 to 39 in good health and CMV-seropositive. Material for sequencing was PBMCs. The chain carries TRBV19 and TRBJ1-2, with 7 bases identical to TRBD1. CDR3 in amino acids: CASRAGTEYGYTF. The CDR3 DNA reads TGTGCCAGTAGAGCCGGGACAGAATATGGCTACACCTTC.